Below, 28 T cell receptor beta chains from the same sample are listed, as sequenced in a study of T-cell reconstitution after alpha-beta-depleted transplantation in children. The library targeted TCRbeta and was prepared with unique molecular identifiers. TCRdb fed the PCR reads into MiXCR, producing one record per CDR3 protein. Of about 280,000 distinct CDR3 sequences detected, 11% appear once; the ten largest clones hold roughly a quarter. The material sequenced was peripheral blood, taken 180 days after TCRalphabeta/CD19-depleted stem cell transplant. These receptors were collected from a male patient aged 2 to 10 who had a stem cell transplant for chronic granulomatous disease, so the T cells may come from the graft donor.

This clonotype was recorded at least ten times. V is TRBV11-2 and J is TRBJ1-2, with a weak D call TRBD1 (6 bases). This CDR3 region has 16 residues. Trimming removed 5 bases from V and 4 bases from J, with 20 bases in between. Per the germline V gene, CDR1 is SGHAT and CDR2 is FQNNGV. The DNA for the CDR3 is TGTGCCAGCAGCCCTGGGACATTGGCGGCTCCCTATGGCTACACCTTC. Translating it yields CASSPGTLAAPYGYTF.

This clonotype was seen many times. The CDR3 DNA reads TGTGCCAGCAGACAGGGTATCCAGCCCCAGCATTTT. It codes for CASRQGIQPQHF. The chain uses TRBV12-3 or TRBV12-4 and TRBJ1-5; perhaps TRBD1 as D (6 bases). The CDR3 is made up of 12 amino acids. With 6 bases removed from V and 7 bases from J, the gap between germline ends came to 10 bases.

This clonotype occurred many times. The chain joins TRBV20-1 to TRBJ1-1; D call uncertain. The V end was cut by 6 bases, the J end by 1 base, with 9 bases between. The CDR3 sequence is 12 residues long. Germline V CDR1 and CDR2: DFQATT, SNEGSKA (reference sequence). The CDR3 here is CSAQRANTEAFF. Written as DNA, the CDR3 is TGCAGTGCCCAAAGGGCGAACACTGAAGCTTTCTTT.

This clonotype was observed many times. This sequence joins TRBV5-1 and TRBJ2-1, with D unclear. V was clipped by 0 bases and J by 0 bases, with 10 bases between them. The CDR3 contains 16 residues. CDR1 and CDR2 (germline): SGHRS, YFSETQ. CDR3 sequence reads: CASSLVDHSSYNEQFF. The CDR3 DNA is TGCGCCAGCAGCTTGGTGGACCATAGCTCCTACAATGAGCAGTTCTTC.

This clonotype has only a few counts. The chain carries TRBV11-3 and TRBJ2-3; 10 bases match TRBD1. The germline V gene has CDR1 SGHNT and CDR2 YENEEA. V lost 1 base and J lost 10; bases outside the gene matches: 8. The CDR3 has 15 amino acids. The CDR3 DNA follows: TGTGCCAGCAGCTTAGTATATGACAGGGGGCGGGCGCAGTATTTT. Amino acid sequence: CASSLVYDRGRAQYF. The whole variable domain, filled in from reference TRBV11-3 and TRBJ2-3, reads EAGVVQSPRYKIIEKKQPVAFWCNPISGHNTLYWYLQNLGQGPELLIRYENEEAVDDSQLPKDRFSAERLKGVDSTLKIQPAELGDSAVYLCASSLVYDRGRAQYFGPGTRLTVL.

At least ten counts were recorded for this clonotype. The chain combines TRBV28 with TRBJ2-4; D could derive from TRBD1 or TRBD2 (6 bases each). Trimming removed 4 bases at V and 11 bases at J, with 9 bases between. CDR3 length equals 11 residues. The germline gives CDR1 MDHEN, CDR2 SYDVKM. In DNA form, the CDR3 reads TGTGCCAGCAGTTACGGGGGCTTTCAGTACTTC. It is translated as CASSYGGFQYF.

In this sample, this clonotype turned up many times. The rearrangement uses TRBV20-1 and TRBJ2-1; unclear D gene. Trimming removed 3 bases from V and 0 bases from J, with 9 bases in between. The germline gives CDR1 DFQATT, CDR2 SNEGSKA (reference sequence). The CDR3 totals 14 residues. CDR3: CSASTLSSYNEQFF. The CDR3, as DNA: TGCAGTGCTAGCACCCTAAGCTCCTACAATGAGCAGTTCTTC.

This clonotype was recorded at least ten times. A much larger clone differs from this one at a single base, so this may be a read error. The rearrangement joins TRBV20-1 to TRBJ2-7, with D unresolved. The CDR3 is 12 amino acids. Trimming pared 0 bases from V and 0 bases from J, leaving 3 bases between. CDR1 and CDR2 from the germline V gene are DFQATT and SNEGSKA (reference sequence). The CDR3 region is CSAREASYEQYF. The DNA of the CDR3 is TGCAGTGCTAGAGAGGCCTCCTACGAGCAGTACTTC.

This clonotype was picked up many times. The chain uses TRBV7-9 and TRBJ2-7; D is unresolved. The V end lost 4 bases, the J end lost 2 bases, and 12 bases lay between the germline ends. This CDR3 comprises 14 residues. Germline values: CDR1 SEHNR, CDR2 FQNEAQ (reference sequence). The CDR3 here is CASSSPRATYEQYF. As DNA, the CDR3 is TGTGCCAGCAGCTCCCCCCGGGCCACCTACGAGCAGTACTTC.

This clonotype has ten or more counts. The V and J genes are TRBV5-6 and TRBJ2-3; 9 bases match TRBD2. Germline V gives CDR1 SGHDT, CDR2 YYEEEE. After removal of 0 bases from V and 5 bases from J, the junction contained 4 bases not matched to a gene. The CDR3 totals 15 residues. For the CDR3, the DNA is TGTGCCAGCAGCTTGGTAGCGGGGGTGGTAGATACGCAGTATTTT. This codes for CASSLVAGVVDTQYF.

This clonotype was observed many times. This chain joins TRBV7-6 and TRBJ2-1; 10 nucleotides line up with TRBD2. The CDR3 runs 15 residues. Germline assignment: CDR1 SGHVS and CDR2 FNYEAQ. V was pared by 2 bases and J by 6 bases, with 4 bases of the junction left unmatched. The CDR3 nucleotides read TGTGCCAGCAGCTTAATCAGCGGGGGGGGCAATGAGCAGTTCTTC. Translated, it gives CASSLISGGGNEQFF.

This clonotype was recorded at least ten times. The chain employs TRBV4-3 and TRBJ1-6; D possibly corresponds to TRBD1 (5 bases). V shed 1 base and J shed 8 bases, with 18 bases lying between them. The CDR3 covers 17 residues. Germline V gene sequence: CDR1 LGHNA, CDR2 YSLEER. The CDR3 sequence is CASSQGGFGLADSPLHF. Written as DNA, the CDR3 is TGCGCCAGCAGCCAAGGGGGGTTTGGGCTGGCGGATTCACCCCTCCACTTT.

This rearrangement joins TRBV5-5 to TRBJ2-6, with D possibly being TRBD1 (6 bases). Germline CDR1 is SGHKS and CDR2 is YYEKEE (reference sequence). V shed 2 bases and J shed 2 bases, with 8 bases lying between them. The CDR3 has 15 amino acids. The CDR3 loop reads CASSLQGTGANVLTF. The CDR3 region has the DNA TGTGCCAGCAGCTTACAGGGTACTGGGGCCAACGTCCTGACTTTC.

This clonotype was seen many times. The CDR3 DNA reads TGTGCCAGCAGCTTAGTCGGGTCGTTCTCCTACGAGCAGTACTTC. This sequence encodes CASSLVGSFSYEQYF. V is TRBV7-8 and J is TRBJ2-7; D gene unclear. CDR3 size: 15 residues. Germline V lookup: CDR1 SGHVS, CDR2 FQNEAQ. The germline V and J ends were trimmed by 1 base and 0 bases, with 10 bases remaining between them.

The sample holds many counts of this clonotype. V and J are TRBV29-1 and TRBJ2-5, with TRBD2 identical over 8 bases. This CDR3 has 14 residues. V was clipped by 1 base and J by 1 base; unmatched bases: 2. Per germline, CDR1 SQVTM and CDR2 ANQGSEA. CDR3 sequence reads: CSVEGGLGQETQYF. CDR3 bases: TGCAGCGTTGAAGGGGGACTAGGCCAAGAGACCCAGTACTTC.

Note on this clonotype: The junction and the germline gene differ at one end; a read error may be behind it. The chain uses TRBV7-8 and TRBJ2-7; a weak D match, TRBD1 (5 bases). This CDR3 is 14 amino acids long. Germline V gene lookup returns CDR1 SGHVS and CDR2 FQNEAQ. In nucleotides, the CDR3 is TGTGCCAGCAGCTCCTCCCTCACAGGCCCCATGCCCAACTTC. Translating it yields CASSSSLTGPMPNF.

There are many counts of this clonotype. This chain connects TRBV5-1 to TRBJ2-2; TRBD1 agrees at 8 bases. CDR3 length: 17 residues. Germline V gene lookup returns CDR1 SGHRS and CDR2 YFSETQ. Trimming took 2 bases from V and 4 from J; bases not matched to a gene: 10. CDR3 amino acids: CASSFLPGQVVTGELFF. The CDR3 coding sequence is TGCGCCAGCAGCTTCCTCCCGGGACAGGTCGTCACCGGGGAGCTGTTTTTT. Using reference TRBV5-1 and TRBJ2-2 for the parts outside the CDR3, the full variable domain is KAGVTQTPRYLIKTRGQQVTLSCSPISGHRSVSWYQQTPGQGLQFLFEYFSETQRNKGNFPGRFSGRQFSNSRSEMNVSTLELGDSALYLCASSFLPGQVVTGELFFGEGSRLTVL.

In its sample, this clonotype was seen many times. The chain recombines TRBV12-3 or TRBV12-4 with TRBJ2-3; 12 nucleotides match TRBD2. V lost 9 bases, J lost 5 bases, and 9 bases stayed unmatched. This CDR3 contains 15 residues. The CDR3 loop reads CASISSGRAIDTQYF. CDR3 DNA sequence: TGTGCCAGTATCTCTAGCGGGAGGGCAATAGATACGCAGTATTTT.

This clonotype was recorded at least ten times. The chain couples TRBV5-1 to TRBJ2-5; D might be TRBD2 (6 bases). The CDR3 has 12 amino acids. V lost 6 bases and J lost 2, with 8 bases in between. Germline V lookup: CDR1 SGHRS, CDR2 YFSETQ. The CDR3 DNA reads TGCGCCAGCACCGGGACTCAAGAGACCCAGTACTTC. It translates to CASTGTQETQYF.

This clonotype was seen more than once but under ten times. The rearrangement joins TRBV23-1 to TRBJ2-7, with no clear D. TRBV23-1 is an ORF for which the function is uncertain. Deletions cut 0 bases from V and 0 bases from J, with 15 bases between. The CDR3 is 17 residues long. The CDR3 nucleotides are TGCGCCAGCAGTCAATCAGGGCGGTGCAGCCTCTCCTACGAGCAGTACTTC. Protein sequence: CASSQSGRCSLSYEQYF.

This clonotype was counted many times. The chain has TRBV20-1 and TRBJ2-3; D is ambiguous. The CDR3 totals 13 residues. V lost 0 bases and J lost 0, with 4 bases in between. Per germline, CDR1 DFQATT and CDR2 SNEGSKA (reference sequence). Written as DNA, the CDR3 is TGCAGTGCTAGAGATCCTAGCACAGATACGCAGTATTTT. This gives the protein CSARDPSTDTQYF.

This chain connects TRBV18 to TRBJ2-7; no clear D gene. The V end lost 7 bases, the J end lost 13 bases, and 8 bases lay between the germline ends. In germline, CDR1 is KGHSH, CDR2 LQKENI. This CDR3 spans 8 amino acids. The CDR3 DNA reads TGTGCCAGCTTCACCAACTACTTC. Translating gives CASFTNYF.

For this clonotype: A much larger clone differs by one base, so this may be a read error. The CDR3 nucleotides read TGTGCCAGCAGCCTACTAGCGAGTTTCAATGAGCAGTTCTTC. It is translated as CASSLLASFNEQFF. The chain employs TRBV14 and TRBJ2-1, with 7 bases that match TRBD2. CDR1 and CDR2 from the germline V gene are SGHDN and FVKESK. V shed 4 bases and J 6 bases; nucleotides not matched to a gene: 6. This CDR3 has 14 residues.

This clonotype was seen ten or more times. The V call is TRBV3-1, the J call TRBJ1-1; D ambiguous. The CDR3 is 14 residues long. CDR1 is LGHDT, CDR2 YNNKEL, per germline (reference sequence). Trimming took 0 bases from V and 1 from J, leaving 6 bases between them. Here the CDR3 reads CASSQEAGNTEAFF. CDR3 sequence (DNA): TGTGCCAGCAGCCAAGAAGCGGGGAACACTGAAGCTTTCTTT.

This clonotype was recorded at least ten times. The gene calls are TRBV27 and TRBJ2-7; the D gene could be TRBD1 or TRBD2 (5 bases each). Per germline, CDR1 MNHEY and CDR2 SMNVEV (reference sequence). Trimming took off 5 bases at V and 0 bases at J, with 8 bases between the two ends. The CDR3 has 13 amino acids. The CDR3 sequence is CASSNGASYEQYF. The CDR3 DNA reads as TGTGCCAGCAGTAACGGGGCCTCCTACGAGCAGTACTTC.

This clonotype was seen many times. This chain connects TRBV30 to TRBJ1-1; 8 bases match TRBD1. The CDR3 is 16 residues long. Per germline, CDR1 GTSNPN and CDR2 SVGIG (reference sequence). V dropped 2 bases and J dropped 2; count of bases not matched to a gene: 10. CDR3 bases: TGTGCCTGGAGTAGATGGGGGACAGGAGCTAACACTGAAGCTTTCTTT. This codes for CAWSRWGTGANTEAFF. The full variable domain, completed using reference TRBV30 and TRBJ1-1, is SQTIHQWPATLVQPVGSPLSLECTVEGTSNPNLYWYRQAAGRGLQLLFYSVGIGQISSEVPQNLSASRPQDRQFILSSKKLLLSDSGFYLCAWSRWGTGANTEAFFGQGTRLTVV.

This clonotype was counted at least ten times. The J gene is TRBJ1-5, the V gene TRBV12-3 or TRBV12-4, with D maybe TRBD1 (5 bases). Trimming took off 0 bases at V and 6 bases at J, with 12 bases between the two ends. CDR3 size: 15 residues. The CDR3 nucleotides are TGTGCCAGCAGTTTAGCTTTTAGGGGTGGTCAGCCCCAGCATTTT. Amino acid sequence: CASSLAFRGGQPQHF.

This clonotype came up many times. The chain combines TRBV29-1 with TRBJ2-1; TRBD2 aligns across 16 bases. The CDR3 has 17 residues. With 8 bases clipped from V and 8 bases from J, the junction kept 15 bases outside the gene matches. Germline V gene lookup returns CDR1 SQVTM and CDR2 ANQGSEA. In nucleotides, the CDR3 is TGCAGCCCTAAACTCCCCGGGACTAGCGGGAGGGGCGATGAGCAGTTCTTC. Translation gives CSPKLPGTSGRGDEQFF.